This is a list of T cell receptor beta chains from one sample in a study of blood T cell repertoires in COVID-19. Some clones are missing from TCRdb's copy, which holds only in-frame ones; the method was immunoSEQ multiplex PCR. Counted here are about 200,000 clones, more than 75% occurring once; the ten biggest clones make up 4.5% to 7.5%. Input material: peripheral blood. The source is a man of 80 years or more with acute or convalescent COVID-19. The conserved cysteine and the conserved F or W are not part of the CDR3 here.

j_call v_call cdr3_aa
TRBJ2-7 TRBV5-1 ASTRTSGWGEQY
TRBJ1-2 TRBV24-1 ATSLPHGGYT
TRBJ2-1 TRBV7-9 ASATGTSGRFRQNEQF
TRBJ2-1 TRBV19 ASQLSGSSYNEQF
TRBJ1-2 TRBV18 ASSPPQASNYGYT
TRBJ1-4 TRBV7-9 ASSLRMEKLF
TRBJ2-5 TRBV6-5 ASSYSFGTGETQY
TRBJ1-3 TRBV4-1 ASSPSNRGFANTIY
TRBJ2-1 TRBV18 ASSPRLAGREGNEQF
TRBJ2-7 TRBV19 ASSMGGTSAAYEQY
TRBJ2-1 TRBV3-1/TRBV3-2 ASSQDPLSWLAGGDEQF
TRBJ2-2 TRBV20-1 SASSLAGIGELF
TRBJ2-1 TRBV7-9 ASSLTGENEQF
TRBJ1-6 TRBV6-5 ASSRGGSNSPLH
TRBJ1-4 TRBV5-1 ASSLGWQAEKLF
TRBJ2-4 TRBV6-1 ASSELSQVKNIQY
TRBJ2-1 TRBV9 ASSVDSGLRDEQF
TRBJ2-7 TRBV11-2 ASSLDWDRTTGAGEQY
TRBJ2-7 TRBV6-5 ASSYYQTSGRGEQY
TRBJ2-5 TRBV12-3/TRBV12-4 ASRKTGVETQY
TRBJ2-2 TRBV24-1 ATSESIAGKAGELF
TRBJ1-4 TRBV5-6 ASSLRTGLNEKLF
TRBJ2-5 TRBV7-2 ASSLELGAGVETQY
TRBJ2-5 TRBV7-2 ASSQDGLAGASTQY
TRBJ2-5 TRBV18 ASSPLAGAQETQY
TRBJ1-5 TRBV7-9 ASSQTGYNQPQH
TRBJ1-1 TRBV19 ASSPRADRQNTEAF
TRBJ1-4 TRBV18 ASSPPGAGNEKLF
TRBJ2-2 TRBV19 ASNVRGQTGELF
TRBJ1-6 TRBV25-1 ASSDTGDSPLH
TRBJ2-3 TRBV3-1/TRBV3-2 ASSPTPSGSTDTQY
TRBJ2-6 TRBV7-2 ASARRSGANVLT
TRBJ1-6 TRBV27 ASSSIDRVNSPLH
TRBJ2-5 TRBV6-4 ASSAAEQETQY
TRBJ2-3 TRBV10-3 ATRQGAGTDTQY
TRBJ2-3 TRBV7-8 ASESSGTDTQY
TRBJ2-5 TRBV28 ASSLGRARTQY
TRBJ1-3 TRBV5-1 ASSPDRNTIY
TRBJ1-5 TRBV4-2 ASSPEPGYGPQH
TRBJ1-5 TRBV18 ASSPGQGISNQPQH
TRBJ2-2 TRBV7-2 ASSRTSGINTGELF
TRBJ2-1 TRBV7-7 ASSRTAGTLYNEQF
TRBJ2-5 TRBV28 ASSLPVKETQY
TRBJ1-1 TRBV7-9 ASSPATQGFTEAF
TRBJ2-1 TRBV18 ASSPYVSDNEQF
TRBJ1-2 TRBV28 ASRTAPNGYT
TRBJ2-2 TRBV18 ASSPPVWGAGELF
TRBJ2-1 TRBV11-3 ASSLVENNEQF